This TCR beta chain comes out of a study of T cells in women clearing cervical HPV infection. Study summary: Donors had HPV16-related CIN3 or worse; 2 had invasive cancer.

The CDR3 runs to 13 residues. CDR1 and CDR2 from the germline V gene are DFQATT and SNEGSKA (reference sequence). With 4 bases clipped from V and 8 bases from J, the junction kept 8 bases outside the gene matches. Using immunoSEQ multiplex PCR, the repertoire was profiled, and TCRdb retains in-frame clones only, with some absent. Its listing shows under 45,000 clones. Of note for this clone: The missing CDR3 end, 3 residues past where the read stops, is filled in from the germline J gene.

This receptor was identified in a woman between 18 and 69 years old with a cervical HPV16 infection that either progressed to CIN3+ or cleared (not recorded which). The sequenced sample consisted of blood buffy coat. The genes are TRBV20-1 and TRBJ2-1, with 7 bases lining up with TRBD2. Partial CDR3 DNA: TGCAGTGCTAAGGGAGCGGGACGTCATGAG. Translated, it gives CSAKGAGRHE. The full-length CDR3 reads as CSAKGAGRHEQFF.